These T cell receptor beta chains were read from a single sample in a study of CD8+ T cells in alopecia areata. The repertoire was sequenced with immunoSEQ multiplex PCR; TCRdb's copy has only in-frame clones and lacks some. The sample shows over 100,000 clones, 53% of them seen only once. Sample: CD4+ T cells sorted from blood, taken at week 4, from a patient treated with tofacitinib. Every receptor here comes from a human donor with alopecia areata. The CDR3 runs from the conserved cysteine through the conserved F or W. Each record gives: V gene, clone size, D gene, J gene, CDR3 protein, CDR3 DNA. The D gene is left open where the match is weak. Clone size, where shown, is once, few, many, or a class for clones that have expanded.

>TRBV6-6|-|-|TRBJ1-2
CASSPTGANYGYTF
TGTGCCAGCAGCCCCACGGGAGCTAACTATGGCTACACCTTC
>TRBV19|many|-|TRBJ1-1
CASIQTETNTEAFF
TGTGCCAGTATCCAGACAGAGACGAACACTGAAGCTTTCTTT
>TRBV5-1|-|-|TRBJ2-1
CASSLISEQFF
TGCGCCAGCAGCCTGATAAGCGAGCAGTTCTTC
>TRBV5-1|-|-|TRBJ2-3
CASSLRGTTDTQYF
TGCGCCAGCAGCTTGAGGGGAACCACAGATACGCAGTATTTT
>TRBV29-1|few|TRBD1|TRBJ1-5
CSVETGAGNQPQHF
TGCAGCGTGGAGACAGGGGCGGGCAATCAGCCCCAGCATTTT
>TRBV30|-|-|TRBJ2-5
CAWSATTRQETQYF
TGTGCCTGGAGCGCTACGACGCGCCAAGAGACCCAGTACTTC
>TRBV30|-|-|TRBJ1-2
CAWAPRVKRNGYTF
TGTGCCTGGGCGCCGCGGGTTAAGCGGAATGGCTACACCTTC
>TRBV2|-|-|TRBJ1-6
CASSERQLKGSPLHF
TGTGCCAGCAGTGAACGGCAGCTGAAGGGTTCACCCCTCCACTTT
>TRBV30|-|TRBD1|TRBJ1-3
CAWYRTGRGGNTIYF
TGTGCCTGGTACCGGACAGGACGGGGAGGAAACACCATATATTTT
>TRBV29-1|few|TRBD1|TRBJ2-4
CSAGTVLKNIQYF
TGCAGCGCCGGGACAGTGCTCAAAAACATTCAGTACTTC
>TRBV5-1|-|-|TRBJ1-1
CASSWDMNTEAFF
TGCGCCAGCAGCTGGGACATGAACACTGAAGCTTTCTTT
>TRBV6-1|-|TRBD1|TRBJ2-2
CASNDLGTALGELFF
TGTGCCAGCAACGACCTCGGGACAGCTCTCGGGGAGCTGTTTTTT
>TRBV15|few|TRBD1|TRBJ2-1
CATSRDDRADYNEQFF
TGTGCCACCAGCAGAGATGACAGGGCAGATTACAATGAGCAGTTCTTC
>TRBV12-5|few|-|TRBJ1-1
CASGLGGANTEAFF
TGTGCTAGTGGTTTGGGCGGGGCGAACACTGAAGCTTTCTTT
>TRBV29-1|-|-|TRBJ1-2
CSVSVSGQNYGYTF
TGCAGCGTTTCCGTTTCGGGGCAGAACTATGGCTACACCTTC
>TRBV4-1|-|-|TRBJ1-5
CASSQGYQPQHF
TGCGCCAGCAGCCAGGGTTATCAGCCCCAGCATTTT
>TRBV14|few|-|TRBJ1-1
CASSSQGQTEAFF
TGTGCCAGCAGCTCGCAGGGACAAACTGAAGCTTTCTTT
>TRBV4-1|once|-|TRBJ1-2
CASSQPPGHSNYGYTF
TGCGCCAGCAGCCAACCACCGGGACACTCTAACTATGGCTACACCTTC